This record looks at one T cell receptor beta chain sequence and its context. As processed by the authors: Amplification with reference gene primers provided the estimates of nucleated cell counts. TCRdb's copy holds only in-frame clones and misses some; the assay was immunoSEQ multiplex PCR. V, J and clone size are taken as reported in that table, and D and trimming were inferred from the DNA itself. This sample has about 270,000 clones, with about four fifths found just once. This sample is part of a study of blood T cell repertoires in COVID-19. The V end lost 4 bases, the J end lost 5 bases, and 8 bases lay between the germline ends. This CDR3 spans 12 amino acids. CDR1 and CDR2 from the germline V gene are LNHDA and SQIVND (reference sequence).

The specimen was peripheral blood. This chain uses TRBV19 with TRBJ1-2, with D uncertain. The sequence was obtained from a woman in her late teens or twenties with acute or convalescent COVID-19. CDR3: CASSSQRYGYTF. CDR3 nucleotide sequence: TGTGCCAGTAGTAGTCAGCGTTATGGCTACACCTTC.